Listed below are T cell receptor beta chains from one sample, sequenced in a study of identical twins. One entry per CDR3 protein results from TCRdb running MiXCR on the 5' RACE reads. The sample has approximately 350,000 distinct CDR3 sequences; around 12% are singletons. These data were also filed under a second study, of yellow fever vaccine responses in identical twins.

Material: CD8+ T cells sorted from blood. The receptor set was obtained from a woman aged 18-35 years in good health. Each CDR3 is given with its conserved first and last residue. A D gene is named only where the DNA matches it firmly. The size entry is marked missing in some rows and otherwise reads once, few, many or a size class.

V gene: TRBV2
clone size: -
J gene: TRBJ2-1
D gene: TRBD2
CDR3 protein: CASPAGRLAGDNEQFF
CDR3 DNA: TGTGCCAGCCCGGCGGGTAGGCTAGCGGGAGACAATGAGCAGTTCTTC

V gene: TRBV12-3/TRBV12-4
clone size: many
J gene: TRBJ1-5
D gene: -
CDR3 protein: CASKVSNQPQHF
CDR3 DNA: TGTGCCAGCAAAGTTAGCAATCAGCCCCAGCATTTT

V gene: TRBV28
clone size: -
J gene: TRBJ2-3
D gene: -
CDR3 protein: CASSFPLRREGIPDTQYF
CDR3 DNA: TGTGCCAGCAGTTTCCCCCTCCGACGAGAAGGGATCCCAGATACGCAGTATTTT

V gene: TRBV27
clone size: -
J gene: TRBJ2-3
D gene: -
CDR3 protein: CASSFEGDTDTQYF
CDR3 DNA: TGTGCCAGCAGTTTTGAGGGAGACACAGATACGCAGTATTTT

V gene: TRBV4-1
clone size: few
J gene: TRBJ2-2
D gene: TRBD1
CDR3 protein: CASSHAPGQGTGELFF
CDR3 DNA: TGCGCCAGCAGCCATGCGCCGGGACAGGGAACCGGGGAGCTGTTTTTT

V gene: TRBV11-2
clone size: few
J gene: TRBJ1-2
D gene: TRBD1
CDR3 protein: CASSPTLGFDTGADGYTF
CDR3 DNA: TGTGCCAGCAGCCCCACCCTTGGGTTTGACACAGGGGCTGATGGCTACACCTTC

V gene: TRBV27
clone size: -
J gene: TRBJ1-2
D gene: -
CDR3 protein: CASTMGGSYGYTF
CDR3 DNA: TGTGCCAGCACCATGGGGGGATCCTATGGCTACACCTTC

V gene: TRBV20-1
clone size: few
J gene: TRBJ2-4
D gene: -
CDR3 protein: CSAQSGGVRDIQYF
CDR3 DNA: TGCAGTGCCCAGTCGGGCGGGGTTCGGGACATTCAGTACTTC

V gene: TRBV28
clone size: -
J gene: TRBJ2-2
D gene: TRBD2
CDR3 protein: CASSARLAGISTNTGELFF
CDR3 DNA: TGTGCCAGCAGTGCCCGACTAGCGGGAATATCCACGAACACCGGGGAGCTGTTTTTT

V gene: TRBV2
clone size: -
J gene: TRBJ2-5
D gene: TRBD2
CDR3 protein: CASSESGERETQYF
CDR3 DNA: TGTGCCAGCAGTGAAAGCGGGGAAAGGGAGACCCAGTACTTC

V gene: TRBV27
clone size: -
J gene: TRBJ1-5
D gene: -
CDR3 protein: CASRGLNQPQHF
CDR3 DNA: TGTGCCAGCAGGGGGCTGAATCAGCCCCAGCATTTT

V gene: TRBV11-2
clone size: -
J gene: TRBJ1-3
D gene: TRBD1
CDR3 protein: CASSAGTGTGGNTIYF
CDR3 DNA: TGTGCCAGCAGCGCCGGAACCGGGACAGGCGGAAACACCATATATTTT

V gene: TRBV2
clone size: -
J gene: TRBJ2-6
D gene: -
CDR3 protein: CASSEGVSIQGVESGANVLTF
CDR3 DNA: TGTGCCAGCAGTGAAGGGGTGTCGATTCAGGGCGTAGAGTCTGGGGCCAACGTCCTGACTTTC

V gene: TRBV27
clone size: few
J gene: TRBJ2-5
D gene: TRBD2
CDR3 protein: CASSKRLAGGQETQYF
CDR3 DNA: TGTGCCAGCAGTAAGAGACTAGCGGGGGGGCAAGAGACCCAGTACTTC

V gene: TRBV6-1
clone size: -
J gene: TRBJ1-1
D gene: -
CDR3 protein: CASSEGRPKNTEAFF
CDR3 DNA: TGTGCCAGCAGTGAAGGGAGACCTAAGAACACTGAAGCTTTCTTT

V gene: TRBV4-2
clone size: few
J gene: TRBJ1-2
D gene: -
CDR3 protein: CASSPKPRAYYGYTF
CDR3 DNA: TGTGCCAGCAGCCCCAAGCCGAGAGCCTACTATGGCTACACCTTC

V gene: TRBV13
clone size: few
J gene: TRBJ2-2
D gene: -
CDR3 protein: CASSLFPPDTGELFF
CDR3 DNA: TGTGCCAGCAGCTTGTTCCCCCCCGACACCGGGGAGCTGTTTTTT

V gene: TRBV6-5
clone size: many
J gene: TRBJ2-3
D gene: -
CDR3 protein: CASSYSSFTDTQYF
CDR3 DNA: TGTGCCAGCAGTTACTCCTCTTTCACAGATACGCAGTATTTT

V gene: TRBV3-1
clone size: -
J gene: TRBJ2-3
D gene: -
CDR3 protein: CASSQSWSFTDTQYF
CDR3 DNA: TGTGCCAGCAGCCAATCATGGAGCTTCACAGATACGCAGTATTTT

V gene: TRBV9
clone size: few
J gene: TRBJ2-1
D gene: -
CDR3 protein: CASSPTITRGEQFF
CDR3 DNA: TGTGCCAGCAGTCCTACGATAACCCGGGGTGAGCAGTTCTTC

V gene: TRBV7-6
clone size: -
J gene: TRBJ2-1
D gene: TRBD2
CDR3 protein: CASSLGGDYGIYEQFF
CDR3 DNA: TGTGCCAGCAGCTTAGGGGGGGACTACGGTATCTATGAGCAGTTCTTC